The sequence of this T cell receptor (beta chain) was determined in a study of cytotoxic CD8 clonotypes in ibrutinib-treated CLL. Study-wide background: There were 11 relapsed/refractory patients and about 15 treatment-naive patients, and 17 to 18 were IGHV unmutated. Overall study findings and caveats: Under therapy, public clonotypes either contracted or stayed stable, and they were uncommon. Baseline clonality, above age-matched healthy donor levels, tracked circulating CD8+ T-cell counts.

Using immunoSEQ multiplex PCR, the repertoire was profiled, and TCRdb retains in-frame clones only, with some absent. The table records roughly 150,000 clones, roughly four fifths of them present only once. A remark on this clone: Its cognate antigen is unknown.

This CDR3 comprises 16 residues. Per the germline V gene, CDR1 is MRHNA and CDR2 is SNTAGT. V was clipped by 4 bases and J by 2 bases, with 15 bases between them. This TCR came from a human donor with chronic lymphocytic leukemia. The source material was PBMCs, sampled after 12 months of ibrutinib treatment. V and J are TRBV6-4 and TRBJ2-1; possible D gene TRBD2, 5 bases. The CDR3 region has the DNA TGTGCCAGCAGTGCCCCTCGGGGTAGGGCCTACAATGAGCAGTTCTTC. This encodes CASSAPRGRAYNEQFF.